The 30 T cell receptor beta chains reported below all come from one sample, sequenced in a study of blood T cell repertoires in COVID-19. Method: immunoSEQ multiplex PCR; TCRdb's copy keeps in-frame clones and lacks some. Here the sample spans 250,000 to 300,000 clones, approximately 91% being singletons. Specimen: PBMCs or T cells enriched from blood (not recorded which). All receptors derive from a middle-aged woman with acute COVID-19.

CDR3: CASSLEAGGYEQFF. The CDR3 region has the DNA TGTGCCAGCAGCTTAGAAGCGGGAGGGTATGAGCAGTTCTTC. The V and J genes are TRBV7-2 and TRBJ2-1; 10 bases line up with TRBD2. Germline values: CDR1 SGHTA, CDR2 FQGNSA. This CDR3 contains 14 residues. The V segment lost 1 base and the J segment 8 bases; nucleotides outside the gene matches: 2.

The CDR3 DNA follows: TGTGCCAGCAGGGAGGGCATCAATAGCAATCAGCCCCAGCATTTT. Amino acid sequence: CASREGINSNQPQHF. The chain couples TRBV27 to TRBJ1-5; D is undetermined. The germline gives CDR1 MNHEY, CDR2 SMNVEV (reference sequence). This CDR3 comprises 15 residues. Trimming took 6 bases from V and 0 from J, leaving 12 bases between them.

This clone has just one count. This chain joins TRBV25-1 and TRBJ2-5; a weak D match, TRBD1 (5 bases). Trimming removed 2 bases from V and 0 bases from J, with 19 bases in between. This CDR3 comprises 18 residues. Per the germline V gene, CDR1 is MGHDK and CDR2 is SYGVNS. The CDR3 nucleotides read TGTGCCAGCAGTGAACCCCGGAGTGGGGCCCCGAACCAAGAGACCCAGTACTTC. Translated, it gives CASSEPRSGAPNQETQYF.

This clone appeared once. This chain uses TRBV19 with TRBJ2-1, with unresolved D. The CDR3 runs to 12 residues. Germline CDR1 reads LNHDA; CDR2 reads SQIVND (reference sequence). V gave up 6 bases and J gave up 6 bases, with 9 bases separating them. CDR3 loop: CASSLMSNEQFF. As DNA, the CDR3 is TGTGCCAGTAGCCTGATGAGCAATGAGCAGTTCTTC. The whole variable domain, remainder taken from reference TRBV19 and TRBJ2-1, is DGGITQSPKYLFRKEGQNVTLSCEQNLNHDAMYWYRQDPGQGLRLIYYSQIVNDFQKGDIAEGYSVSREKKESFPLTVTSAQKNPTAFYLCASSLMSNEQFFGPGTRLTVL.

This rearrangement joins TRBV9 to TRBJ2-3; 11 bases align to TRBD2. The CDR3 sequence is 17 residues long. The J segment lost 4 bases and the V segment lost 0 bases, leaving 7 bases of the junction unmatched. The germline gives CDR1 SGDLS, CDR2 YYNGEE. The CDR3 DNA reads TGTGCCAGCAGCGTAGGTAGACTAGCGGGGACTTCAGATACGCAGTATTTT. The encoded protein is CASSVGRLAGTSDTQYF.

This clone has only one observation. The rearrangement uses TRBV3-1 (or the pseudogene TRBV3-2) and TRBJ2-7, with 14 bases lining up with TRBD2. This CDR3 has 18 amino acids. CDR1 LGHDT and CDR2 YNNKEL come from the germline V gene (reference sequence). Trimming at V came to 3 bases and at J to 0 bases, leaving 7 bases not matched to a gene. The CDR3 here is CASSHKRTSGGRSYEQYF. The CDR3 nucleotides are TGTGCCAGCAGCCATAAAAGGACTAGCGGGGGGCGCTCCTACGAGCAGTACTTC.

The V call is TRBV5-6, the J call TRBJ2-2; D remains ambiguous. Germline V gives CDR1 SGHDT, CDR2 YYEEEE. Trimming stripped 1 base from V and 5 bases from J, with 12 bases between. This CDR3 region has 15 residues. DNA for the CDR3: TGTGCCAGCAGCTTGCCGGCCGCGGTTACCGGGGAGCTGTTTTTT. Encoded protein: CASSLPAAVTGELFF.

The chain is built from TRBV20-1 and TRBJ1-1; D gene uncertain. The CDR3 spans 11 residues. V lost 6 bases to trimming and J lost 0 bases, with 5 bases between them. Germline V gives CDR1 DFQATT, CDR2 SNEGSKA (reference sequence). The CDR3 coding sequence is TGCAGTGCGACAATGAACACTGAAGCTTTCTTT. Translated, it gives CSATMNTEAFF.

CDR3 nucleotides: TGTGCCAGCAGCTTGGGCCTAGCGGGAGGGATGGGGGATGAGACCCAGTACTTC. It codes for CASSLGLAGGMGDETQYF. The J gene is TRBJ2-5, the V gene TRBV5-4; TRBD2 matches 12 bases. The CDR3 covers 18 residues. The germline CDR1 and CDR2 sequences are SGHNT and YYREEE (reference sequence). The V gene end was trimmed by 0 bases and the J gene end by 5 bases; junction bases not matched to a gene: 11.

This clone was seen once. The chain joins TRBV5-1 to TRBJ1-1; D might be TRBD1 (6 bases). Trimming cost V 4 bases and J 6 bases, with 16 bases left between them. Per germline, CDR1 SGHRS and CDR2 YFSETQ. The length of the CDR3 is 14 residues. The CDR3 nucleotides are TGCGCCAGCAGCCTTAATCAGGGGATCGCTGAAGCTTTCTTT. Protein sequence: CASSLNQGIAEAFF.

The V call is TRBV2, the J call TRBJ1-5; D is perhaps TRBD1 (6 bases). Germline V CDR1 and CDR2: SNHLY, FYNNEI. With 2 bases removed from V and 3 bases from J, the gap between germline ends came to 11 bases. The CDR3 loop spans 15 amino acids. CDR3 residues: CASSERGANNQPQHF. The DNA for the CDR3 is TGTGCCAGCAGTGAACGGGGGGCGAACAATCAGCCCCAGCATTTT.

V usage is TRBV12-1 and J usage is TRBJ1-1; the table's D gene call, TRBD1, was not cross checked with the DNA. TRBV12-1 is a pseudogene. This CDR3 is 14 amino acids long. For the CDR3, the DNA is TGTGCCAGCAGCTCTGGACAGTTGAACACTGAAGCTTTCTTT. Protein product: CASSSGQLNTEAFF.

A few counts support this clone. Written as DNA, the CDR3 is TGTGCCAGCAGCTTAATGGGACAGGGGGCCGGGGAGCTGTTTTTT. This translates into CASSLMGQGAGELFF. This chain links TRBV7-3 with TRBJ2-2; TRBD1 agrees at 11 bases. CDR3 length: 15 amino acids. Germline loops: CDR1 SGHTA, CDR2 FQGTGA. V dropped 1 base and J dropped 6; count of bases not matched to a gene: 1.

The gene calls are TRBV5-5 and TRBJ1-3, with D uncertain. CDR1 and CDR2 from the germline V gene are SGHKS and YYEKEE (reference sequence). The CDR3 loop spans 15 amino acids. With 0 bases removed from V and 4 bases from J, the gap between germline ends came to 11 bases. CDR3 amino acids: CASSLGGGRGNTIYF. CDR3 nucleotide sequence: TGTGCCAGCAGCTTGGGGGGAGGTCGCGGAAACACCATATATTTT.

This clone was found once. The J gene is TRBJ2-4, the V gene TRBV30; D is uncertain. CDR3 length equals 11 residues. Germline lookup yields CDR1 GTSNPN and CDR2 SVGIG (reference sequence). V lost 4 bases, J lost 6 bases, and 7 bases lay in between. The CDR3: CAWTHRNIQYF. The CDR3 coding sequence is TGTGCCTGGACCCACAGAAACATTCAGTACTTC. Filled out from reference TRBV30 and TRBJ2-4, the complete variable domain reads SQTIHQWPATLVQPVGSPLSLECTVEGTSNPNLYWYRQAAGRGLQLLFYSVGIGQISSEVPQNLSASRPQDRQFILSSKKLLLSDSGFYLCAWTHRNIQYFGAGTRLSVL.

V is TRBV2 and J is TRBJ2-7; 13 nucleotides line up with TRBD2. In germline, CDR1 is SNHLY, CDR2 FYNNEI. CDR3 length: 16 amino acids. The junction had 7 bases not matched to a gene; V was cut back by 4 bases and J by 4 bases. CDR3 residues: CASSGPGLAGPYEQYF. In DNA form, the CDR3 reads TGTGCCAGCAGTGGACCGGGACTAGCGGGACCATACGAGCAGTACTTC.

CDR3 coding DNA: TGTGCCAGCAGTTCACCGGGACAGGGATCACCCCTCCACTTT. This translates into CASSSPGQGSPLHF. The J gene is TRBJ1-6, the V gene TRBV6-6; 9 positions agree with TRBD1. The CDR3 spans 14 residues. Germline V gene data show CDR1 as MNHNY and CDR2 as SVGAGI (reference sequence). J lost 10 bases, V lost 4 bases, and 5 bases had no gene match.

The DNA of the CDR3 is TGTGCCAGCAGCTTAACAGGGAGGGCCCAAGAGACCCAGTACTTC. Amino acid sequence: CASSLTGRAQETQYF. V is TRBV7-3 and J is TRBJ2-5; 7 nucleotides align to TRBD2. The trim removed 0 bases at V and 1 base at J, leaving 2 bases unmatched. The V gene's germline CDR1 is SGHTA and CDR2 FQGTGA. The CDR3 covers 15 residues.

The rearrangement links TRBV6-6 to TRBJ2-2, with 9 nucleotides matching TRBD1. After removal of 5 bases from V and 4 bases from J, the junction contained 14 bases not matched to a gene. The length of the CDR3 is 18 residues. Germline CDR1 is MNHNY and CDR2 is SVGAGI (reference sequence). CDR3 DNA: TGTGCCAGCAGTCTAAGGGAACGGACAGGGGCGGCCACCGGGGAGCTGTTTTTT. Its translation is CASSLRERTGAATGELFF.

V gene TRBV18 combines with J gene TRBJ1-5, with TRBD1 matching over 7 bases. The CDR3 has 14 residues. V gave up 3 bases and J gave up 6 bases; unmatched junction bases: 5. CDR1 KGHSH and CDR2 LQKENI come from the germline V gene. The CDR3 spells CASSPGTGVQPQHF. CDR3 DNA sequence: TGTGCCAGCTCACCGGGCACAGGGGTTCAGCCCCAGCATTTT.

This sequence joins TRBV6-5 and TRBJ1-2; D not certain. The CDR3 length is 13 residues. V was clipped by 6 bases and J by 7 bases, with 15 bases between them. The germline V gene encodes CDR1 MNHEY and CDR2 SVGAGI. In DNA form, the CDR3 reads TGTGCCAGCAGCCCCGACGGGGAATTTGGCTACACCTTC. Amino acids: CASSPDGEFGYTF.

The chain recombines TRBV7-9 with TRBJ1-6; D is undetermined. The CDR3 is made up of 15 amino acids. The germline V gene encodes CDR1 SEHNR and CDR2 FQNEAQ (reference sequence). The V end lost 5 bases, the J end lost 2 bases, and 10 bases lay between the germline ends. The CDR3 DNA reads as TGTGCCAGCAGCCCCCAGAATACCTATAATTCACCCCTCCACTTT. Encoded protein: CASSPQNTYNSPLHF.

DNA for the CDR3: TGTGCCATCAGTGAGTCGAGGGGACTAGCCAATGAGCAGTTCTTC. Protein: CAISESRGLANEQFF. This chain links TRBV10-3 with TRBJ2-1; 9 nucleotides match TRBD2. V lost 0 bases and J lost 6; bases outside the gene matches: 3. Germline lookup yields CDR1 ENHRY and CDR2 SYGVKD. The CDR3 contains 15 residues.

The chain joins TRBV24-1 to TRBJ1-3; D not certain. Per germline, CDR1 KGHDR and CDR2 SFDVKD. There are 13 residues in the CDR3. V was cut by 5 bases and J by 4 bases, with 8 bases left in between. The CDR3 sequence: CATSGAGGNTIYF. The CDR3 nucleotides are TGTGCCACCAGTGGGGCTGGAGGAAACACCATATATTTT.

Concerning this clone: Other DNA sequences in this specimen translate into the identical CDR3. CDR3 DNA sequence: TGTGCCAGCAGCCAAGGGAGCGGGGGGCCGGGGGGCTACACCTTC. Translated: CASSQGSGGPGGYTF. The chain recombines TRBV3-1 (or the pseudogene TRBV3-2) with TRBJ1-2; D perhaps matches TRBD1 (6 bases). Germline loops: CDR1 LGHDT, CDR2 YNNKEL (reference sequence). This CDR3 comprises 15 residues. The ends were cut back, 1 base at V and 8 bases at J, with 17 bases in the middle.

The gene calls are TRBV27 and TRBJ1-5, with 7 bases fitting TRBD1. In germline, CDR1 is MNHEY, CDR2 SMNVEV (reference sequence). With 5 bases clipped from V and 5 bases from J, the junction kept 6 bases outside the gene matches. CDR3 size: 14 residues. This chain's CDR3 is CASSPRQGDQPQHF. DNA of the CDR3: TGTGCCAGCAGTCCGCGACAGGGAGATCAGCCCCAGCATTTT.

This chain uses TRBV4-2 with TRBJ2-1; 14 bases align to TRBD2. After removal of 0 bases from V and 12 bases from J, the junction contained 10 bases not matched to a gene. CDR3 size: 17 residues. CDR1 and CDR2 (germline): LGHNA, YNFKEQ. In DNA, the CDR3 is TGTGCCAGCAGCCAAGACCCGGGACTAGCGGGAGAGCAAGGGCAGTTCTTC. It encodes CASSQDPGLAGEQGQFF.

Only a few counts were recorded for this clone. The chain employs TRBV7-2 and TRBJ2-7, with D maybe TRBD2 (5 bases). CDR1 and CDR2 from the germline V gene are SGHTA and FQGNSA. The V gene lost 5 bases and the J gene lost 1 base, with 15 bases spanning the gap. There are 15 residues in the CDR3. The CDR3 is CASSAGGSPSYEQYF. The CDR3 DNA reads TGTGCCAGCAGCGCGGGTGGAAGTCCGTCCTACGAGCAGTACTTC.

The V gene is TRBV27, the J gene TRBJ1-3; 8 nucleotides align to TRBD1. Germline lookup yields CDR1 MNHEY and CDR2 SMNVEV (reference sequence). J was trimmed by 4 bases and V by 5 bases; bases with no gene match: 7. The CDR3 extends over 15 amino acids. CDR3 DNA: TGTGCCAGCAGTCCCTACCGGGACAGGGGAAACACCATATATTTT. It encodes CASSPYRDRGNTIYF.

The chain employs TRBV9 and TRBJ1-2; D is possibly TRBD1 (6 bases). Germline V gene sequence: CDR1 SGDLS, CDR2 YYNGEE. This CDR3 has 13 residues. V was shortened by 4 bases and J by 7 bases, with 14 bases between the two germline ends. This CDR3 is CASSLSGEVGYTF. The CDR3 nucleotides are TGTGCCAGCAGCTTATCAGGGGAAGTTGGCTACACCTTC.